Listed below are T cell receptor beta chains from one sample, sequenced in a study of cytomegalovirus exposure and HLA in healthy donors. TCRdb keeps only in-frame clones here, not all; method: immunoSEQ multiplex PCR. In the table there are some 180,000 clones, about an eighth of which are singletons. Sequenced material: PBMCs. The receptors were sampled from a man aged 50-60 years in good health and CMV-seropositive. CDR3s include the opening cysteine and the closing phenylalanine or tryptophan. The order of the fields is D gene, V gene, clone size, J gene, CDR3 protein, CDR3 DNA. D genes are given only for firm matches. Only part of the rows carry a size: once, few, many, or a class if the clone is expanded.

NA	TRBV2	NA	TRBJ1-3	CASSEGHSGNTIYF	TGTGCCAGCAGTGAAGGGCACTCTGGAAACACCATATATTTT
TRBD1	TRBV6-5	few	TRBJ2-7	CASKDRSYEQYF	TGTGCCAGCAAGGACAGGTCATACGAGCAGTACTTC
TRBD2	TRBV9	few	TRBJ2-7	CASSLGGTSGYEQYF	TGTGCCAGCAGCTTAGGGGGGACTAGCGGTTACGAGCAGTACTTC
NA	TRBV5-1	NA	TRBJ1-2	CASSYDRPHGGGYTF	TGCGCCAGCAGTTACGACAGGCCCCACGGTGGAGGCTACACCTTC
TRBD1	TRBV7-9	few	TRBJ2-5	CASSLGQGNQETQYF	TGTGCCAGCAGCTTAGGACAGGGTAACCAAGAGACCCAGTACTTC
NA	TRBV21-1	NA	TRBJ1-6	CASSKGREGTASSYNSPLHF	TGTGCCAGCAGCAAAGGGCGGGAAGGCACAGCGAGCTCCTATAATTCACCCCTCCACTTT
NA	TRBV19	NA	TRBJ1-2	CASSIVPGGYTF	TGTGCCAGTAGTATAGTACCGGGGGGCTACACCTTC
TRBD1	TRBV7-8	NA	TRBJ1-2	CASSLVDRVYGYTF	TGTGCCAGCAGCTTAGTCGACAGGGTGTATGGCTACACCTTC
TRBD1	TRBV19	NA	TRBJ1-6	CASRVGQGSSPLHF	TGTGCCAGTAGGGTGGGACAGGGGAGTTCACCCCTCCACTTT
NA	TRBV27	NA	TRBJ2-1	CASSRPGNSGDEQFF	TGTGCCAGCAGCCGCCCCGGGAATTCCGGGGATGAGCAGTTCTTC
NA	TRBV5-1	few	TRBJ2-7	CASSHSGVTYEQYF	TGCGCCAGCAGCCACAGCGGTGTGACCTACGAGCAGTACTTC
NA	TRBV7-9	NA	TRBJ1-4	CASSLGLAGANEKLFF	TGTGCCAGCAGCTTAGGCCTGGCAGGGGCTAATGAAAAACTGTTTTTT
NA	TRBV7-2	few	TRBJ1-5	CASSPGNQPQHF	TGTGCCAGCAGTCCAGGGAATCAGCCCCAGCATTTT
NA	TRBV19	NA	TRBJ1-5	CASSIVVNQPQHF	TGTGCCAGTAGTATAGTAGTGAATCAGCCCCAGCATTTT
TRBD1	TRBV4-3	few	TRBJ1-2	CASSQFTGDGDGYTF	TGCGCCAGCAGCCAATTCACAGGGGATGGCGATGGCTACACCTTC
TRBD1	TRBV5-1	NA	TRBJ2-3	CASSHGTGQSTDTQYF	TGCGCCAGCAGCCACGGGACAGGGCAAAGCACAGATACGCAGTATTTT
NA	TRBV7-9	NA	TRBJ2-6	CASSSPGAGVSGANVLTF	TGTGCCAGCAGCTCCCCAGGGGCCGGCGTCTCTGGGGCCAACGTCCTGACTTTC
NA	TRBV19	few	TRBJ1-1	CASSNRRTEAFF	TGTGCCAGTAGTAACAGACGGACTGAAGCTTTCTTT
NA	TRBV7-9	NA	TRBJ1-2	CASSPRGGNYGYTF	TGTGCCAGCAGCCCCCGAGGAGGAAACTATGGCTACACCTTC
NA	TRBV4-3	few	TRBJ2-1	CASSQGSRGSNEQFF	TGCGCCAGCAGCCAAGGATCGAGGGGGTCCAATGAGCAGTTCTTC
NA	TRBV29-1	few	TRBJ2-5	CSVEFGRGGETQYF	TGCAGCGTTGAATTCGGCAGGGGCGGGGAGACCCAGTACTTC
NA	TRBV5-8	few	TRBJ1-3	CASSFQVSGNTIYF	TGTGCCAGCAGCTTCCAGGTCTCTGGAAACACCATATATTTT
TRBD1	TRBV9	NA	TRBJ1-3	CASSAGQGADTIYF	TGTGCCAGCAGCGCAGGACAGGGGGCAGACACCATATATTTT
NA	TRBV9	few	TRBJ1-2	CASSAQTAGGYGYTF	TGTGCCAGCAGCGCCCAGACAGCCGGCGGCTATGGCTACACCTTC
TRBD1	TRBV7-8	NA	TRBJ1-1	CASSPWTGGAENTEAFF	TGTGCCAGCAGCCCCTGGACAGGGGGCGCAGAAAACACTGAAGCTTTCTTT
NA	TRBV5-8	few	TRBJ1-2	CASGGGPTGTYGYTF	TGTGCCAGCGGGGGGGGGCCAACCGGGACCTATGGCTACACCTTC
TRBD1	TRBV5-8	NA	TRBJ1-2	CASSLTGVSGYTF	TGTGCCAGCAGCTTGACAGGGGTTTCAGGCTACACCTTC
NA	TRBV28	NA	TRBJ1-5	CASSFPDSLNQPQHF	TGTGCCAGCAGTTTCCCCGACAGCCTAAATCAGCCCCAGCATTTT
TRBD1	TRBV5-1	NA	TRBJ1-2	CASQQGTRDGYTF	TGCGCCTCACAACAGGGGACTAGGGATGGCTACACCTTC
NA	TRBV28	few	TRBJ1-2	CATFRDTFNYGYTF	TGTGCCACATTTCGGGACACCTTTAACTATGGCTACACCTTC
NA	TRBV30	NA	TRBJ1-5	CAWSVGLGESQPQHF	TGTGCCTGGAGTGTAGGGCTCGGGGAAAGTCAGCCCCAGCATTTT
TRBD2	TRBV7-2	few	TRBJ2-3	CASSLVPGLAGATQYF	TGTGCCAGCAGCTTAGTTCCAGGACTAGCGGGGGCTACGCAGTATTTT
NA	TRBV27	few	TRBJ1-5	CASSLQMPGVGKPQHF	TGTGCCAGCAGTTTACAAATGCCAGGGGTGGGGAAGCCCCAGCATTTT
NA	TRBV29-1	few	TRBJ1-1	CSAREAGTEAFF	TGCAGCGCAAGGGAGGCCGGCACTGAAGCTTTCTTT
NA	TRBV2	NA	TRBJ2-1	CASTGPGLYNEQFF	TGTGCCAGCACGGGACCAGGACTATACAATGAGCAGTTCTTC
TRBD2	TRBV2	few	TRBJ2-1	CASSEGLAAGNEQFF	TGTGCCAGCAGTGAGGGCCTGGCAGCGGGGAATGAGCAGTTCTTC
TRBD1	TRBV4-1	NA	TRBJ2-5	CASSQADRLGETQYF	TGCGCCAGCAGCCAAGCGGACAGGTTGGGGGAGACCCAGTACTTC
NA	TRBV7-2	few	TRBJ2-3	CASKEGDTQYF	TGTGCCAGCAAGGAGGGGGATACGCAGTATTTT
NA	TRBV5-1	few	TRBJ1-2	CASSLDTSNYGYTF	TGCGCCAGCAGCTTGGACACCTCTAACTATGGCTACACCTTC
NA	TRBV11-3	NA	TRBJ2-1	CASSPGGLQEQFF	TGTGCCAGCAGCCCAGGGGGGCTACAAGAGCAGTTCTTC
TRBD1	TRBV19	NA	TRBJ1-6	CASSIVGTANSPLHF	TGTGCCAGTAGTATAGTAGGGACAGCAAATTCACCCCTCCACTTT
NA	TRBV15	few	TRBJ2-5	CATSRPALEQETQYF	TGTGCCACCAGCAGACCGGCCCTAGAACAAGAGACCCAGTACTTC
TRBD1	TRBV19	NA	TRBJ2-1	CASSGNPGQGSYNEQFF	TGTGCCAGTAGTGGCAACCCGGGACAGGGGTCCTACAATGAGCAGTTCTTC
TRBD2	TRBV10-1	few	TRBJ2-1	CASSESGAGGRRQFF	TGCGCCAGCAGTGAGTCCGGAGCGGGGGGGCGTAGGCAGTTCTTC
TRBD2	TRBV5-6	few	TRBJ2-1	CASSLEKTSGAYNEQFF	TGTGCCAGCAGCTTGGAGAAGACTAGCGGGGCCTACAATGAGCAGTTCTTC
TRBD2	TRBV7-9	few	TRBJ2-5	CASSLALAGGDQETQYF	TGTGCCAGCAGCTTAGCCCTAGCGGGGGGCGACCAAGAGACCCAGTACTTC
NA	TRBV7-3	NA	TRBJ2-3	CASSTSGLGTDTQYF	TGTGCCAGCAGCACAAGCGGGTTAGGCACAGATACGCAGTATTTT
NA	TRBV29-1	NA	TRBJ1-5	CSVADRLNQPQHF	TGCAGCGTTGCGGACAGACTCAATCAGCCCCAGCATTTT
TRBD2	TRBV7-9	NA	TRBJ2-5	CASSPRLAGDQETQYF	TGTGCCAGCAGCCCGAGACTAGCGGGGGACCAAGAGACCCAGTACTTC
NA	TRBV7-2	NA	TRBJ1-1	CASSLVPTGNTEAFF	TGTGCCAGCAGCTTAGTTCCGACAGGGAACACTGAAGCTTTCTTT